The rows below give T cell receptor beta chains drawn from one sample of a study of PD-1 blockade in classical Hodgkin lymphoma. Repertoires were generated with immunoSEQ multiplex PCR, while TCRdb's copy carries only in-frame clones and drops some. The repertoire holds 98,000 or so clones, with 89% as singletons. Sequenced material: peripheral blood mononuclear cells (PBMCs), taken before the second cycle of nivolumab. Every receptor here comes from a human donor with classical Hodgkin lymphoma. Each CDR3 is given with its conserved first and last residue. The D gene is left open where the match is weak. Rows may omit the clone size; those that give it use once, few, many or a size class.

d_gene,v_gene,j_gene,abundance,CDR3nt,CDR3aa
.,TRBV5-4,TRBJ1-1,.,TGTGCCAGCAGCCCGGGGAAGGGCAGCATTAACACTGAAGCTTTCTTT,CASSPGKGSINTEAFF
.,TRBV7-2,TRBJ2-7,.,TGTGCCAGCACCCTAGGGAGGCGGCGGGGTAACGAGCAGTACTTC,CASTLGRRRGNEQYF
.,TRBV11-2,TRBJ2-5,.,TGTGCCAGCAGCTTAGTGGGGTTCCAAGAGACCCAGTACTTC,CASSLVGFQETQYF
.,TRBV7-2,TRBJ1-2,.,TGTGCCAGCGACAAGTCCTCCCCTAACTATGGCTACACCTTC,CASDKSSPNYGYTF
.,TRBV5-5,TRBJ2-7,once,TGTGCCAGCAGCCTGGGACCACCCTCCTACGAGCAGTACTTC,CASSLGPPSYEQYF
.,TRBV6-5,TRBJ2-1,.,TGTGCCAGCAGTTACGGCCGTTACCCCTACAATGAGCAGTTCTTC,CASSYGRYPYNEQFF
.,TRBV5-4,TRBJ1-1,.,TGTGCCAGCACCCTTGACAGTTCCCTGAACACTGAAGCTTTCTTT,CASTLDSSLNTEAFF
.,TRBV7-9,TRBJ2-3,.,TGTGCCAGCAGCTTAGGCGTCCAGGACACAGATACGCAGTATTTT,CASSLGVQDTDTQYF
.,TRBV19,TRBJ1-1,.,TGTGCCAGTAGTACCTCCAGGGGCGCTCGAGGAACTGAAGCTTTCTTT,CASSTSRGARGTEAFF
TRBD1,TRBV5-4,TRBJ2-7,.,TGTGCCAGCAGCCTCGGACAGGTGCGTGGCGAGCAGTACTTC,CASSLGQVRGEQYF
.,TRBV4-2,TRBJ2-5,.,TGTGCCAGCAGCCAAGATATCAGGGAAGAGACCCAGTACTTC,CASSQDIREETQYF
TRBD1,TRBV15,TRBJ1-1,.,TGTGCCACCAGCACACGGGACAGGGGGAGCACTGAAGCTTTCTTT,CATSTRDRGSTEAFF
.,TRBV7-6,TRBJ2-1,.,TGTGCCAGCAGCTTAGCGGGACGATACAATGAGCAGTTCTTC,CASSLAGRYNEQFF
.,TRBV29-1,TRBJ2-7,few,TGCAGCGTTCCCGGGACGGACGCCTACGAGCAGTACTTC,CSVPGTDAYEQYF
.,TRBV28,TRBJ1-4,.,TGTGCCAGCAGTTTCCCCCAGGGTGGAACTAATGAAAAACTGTTTTTT,CASSFPQGGTNEKLFF
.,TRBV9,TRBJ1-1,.,TGTGCCAGCAGCGTAAACATCCCAGGGGTGGGGACTGAAGCTTTCTTT,CASSVNIPGVGTEAFF
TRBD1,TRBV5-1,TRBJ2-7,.,TGCGCCAGCAGCCTGGACAGGGGGCTTTCGTACGAGCAGTACTTC,CASSLDRGLSYEQYF
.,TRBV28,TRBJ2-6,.,TGTGCCAGCAGTTTAACGGCTCGGGTCCTGACTTTC,CASSLTARVLTF
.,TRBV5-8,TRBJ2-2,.,TGTGCCAGCGGTTTGGGGGGGAACACCGGGGAGCTGTTTTTT,CASGLGGNTGELFF
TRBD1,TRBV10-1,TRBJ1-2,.,TGCGCCAGCAGTGAAGGACAGGCTAACTATGGCTACACCTTC,CASSEGQANYGYTF
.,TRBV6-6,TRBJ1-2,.,TGTGCCAGCAGTTACTCGCTTGCTTATGGCTACACCTTC,CASSYSLAYGYTF
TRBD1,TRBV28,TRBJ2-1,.,TGTGCCAGCAGGGGGACAGGGGCCTTCTACAATGAGCAGTTCTTC,CASRGTGAFYNEQFF
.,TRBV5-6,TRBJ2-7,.,TGTGCCAGCAGCTTCTCTTACGAGCAGTACTTC,CASSFSYEQYF
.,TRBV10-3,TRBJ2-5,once,TGTGCCATCAGTGATCGGCAGTACCAAGAGACCCAGTACTTC,CAISDRQYQETQYF
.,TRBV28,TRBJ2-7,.,TGTGCCAGTGGACTTCAATTCTACGAGCAGTACTTC,CASGLQFYEQYF
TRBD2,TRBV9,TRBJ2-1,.,TGTGCCAGCAGCGTAGAGAGGACTAGCGGCCACAATGAGCAGTTCTTC,CASSVERTSGHNEQFF
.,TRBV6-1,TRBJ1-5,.,TGTGCCAGCAGTGAAAGAGGAGATCAGCCCCAGCATTTT,CASSERGDQPQHF
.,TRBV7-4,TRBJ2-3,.,TGTGCCAGCAGCTCGGCAGGCACAGATACGCAGTATTTT,CASSSAGTDTQYF
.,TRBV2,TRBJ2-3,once,TGTGCCAGCAGACGACCGGATACGCAGTATTTT,CASRRPDTQYF
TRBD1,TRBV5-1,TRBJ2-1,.,TGCGCCAGCCCAAACAGGGGGCCTGTTGAGCAGTTCTTC,CASPNRGPVEQFF
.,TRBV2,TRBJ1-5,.,TGTGCCAGCAGTGAGTATAAGTATAGCAATCAGCCCCAGCATTTT,CASSEYKYSNQPQHF
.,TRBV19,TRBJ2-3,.,TGTGCCAGTAGTATATTGGCAGGCTTGACAGATACGCAGTATTTT,CASSILAGLTDTQYF
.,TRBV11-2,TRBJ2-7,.,TGTGCCAGCAGCTTAGTGGGCGGGTCCCCCTACGAGCAGTACTTC,CASSLVGGSPYEQYF
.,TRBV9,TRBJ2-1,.,TGTGCCAGCAGCCCCATCAACAATGAGCAGTTCTTC,CASSPINNEQFF
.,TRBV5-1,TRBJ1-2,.,TGCGCCAGCAGCTGGGACACCCACTATGGCTACACCTTC,CASSWDTHYGYTF
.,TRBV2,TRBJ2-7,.,TGTGCCAGCAGGAGGGGCCGGCACGAGCAGTACTTC,CASRRGRHEQYF
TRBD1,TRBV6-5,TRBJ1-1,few,TGTGCCAGCAGTTCCCCGACAGGGGGGAGCACTGAAGCTTTCTTT,CASSSPTGGSTEAFF
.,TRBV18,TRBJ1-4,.,TGTGCCAGCTCCATTAATGAAAAACTGTTTTTT,CASSINEKLFF
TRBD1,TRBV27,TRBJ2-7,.,TGTGCCAGCAGTCTCCGGGACAGGGGATACGAGCAGTACTTC,CASSLRDRGYEQYF
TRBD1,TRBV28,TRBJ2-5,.,TGTGCCAGCAGTTCCGACAGGGGCCACCAAGAGACCCAGTACTTC,CASSSDRGHQETQYF
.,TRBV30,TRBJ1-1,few,TGTGCCTGGAGCCGATGGACGTCAGGAGCTTTCTTT,CAWSRWTSGAFF
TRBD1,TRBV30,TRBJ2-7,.,TGTGCCTGGAGTCGACAGGGCCCCTACGAGCAGTACTTC,CAWSRQGPYEQYF
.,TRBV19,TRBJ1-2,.,TGTGCCAGTACCCCACGGGGGAACATGGGATCGGATGGCTACACCTTC,CASTPRGNMGSDGYTF
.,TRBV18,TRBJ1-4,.,TGTGCCAGCTCACCCCTCGGGCAAGTTGAAAAACTGTTTTTT,CASSPLGQVEKLFF
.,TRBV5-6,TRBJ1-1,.,TGTGCCAGCAGCTTGGAAGCCGCGAACACTGAAGCTTTCTTT,CASSLEAANTEAFF
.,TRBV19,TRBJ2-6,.,TGTGCCAGTAGACCCGGGGGCTCTGGGGCCAACGTCCTGACTTTC,CASRPGGSGANVLTF
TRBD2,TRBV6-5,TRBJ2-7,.,TGTGCCAGCAGAAGAAGCCTAGCGGGAGATTACGAGCAGTACTTC,CASRRSLAGDYEQYF
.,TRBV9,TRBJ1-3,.,TGTGCCAGCAGCGTAGACAGCCCGAACTCTGGAAACACCATATATTTT,CASSVDSPNSGNTIYF
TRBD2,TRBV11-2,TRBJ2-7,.,TGTGCCAGCAGCTTAGGTCCGGGACTAGCGGGGAGCTTAAACGAGCAGTACTTC,CASSLGPGLAGSLNEQYF
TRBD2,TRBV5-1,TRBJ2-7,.,TGCGCCAGCAGCCCTAGCGGCATCTCCTACGAGCAGTACTTC,CASSPSGISYEQYF
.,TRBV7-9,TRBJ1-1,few,TGTGCCAGCAGCCTCGGGACGACTGAAGCTTTCTTT,CASSLGTTEAFF
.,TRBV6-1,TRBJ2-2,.,TGTGCCAGCAGTGAACGCCCCCTATGGGCTAACACCGGGGAGCTGTTTTTT,CASSERPLWANTGELFF
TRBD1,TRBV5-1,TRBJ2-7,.,TGCGCCAGCAGCTGGCTCGACAGGGGGAGGGACGAGCAGTACTTC,CASSWLDRGRDEQYF
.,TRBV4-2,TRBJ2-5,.,TGTGCCAGCAGCCATTATGAGGTACAAGAGACCCAGTACTTC,CASSHYEVQETQYF
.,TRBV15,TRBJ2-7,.,TGTGCCACCAGCAGCGGCACCGGGCCCGAGGCCTACGAGCAGTACTTC,CATSSGTGPEAYEQYF
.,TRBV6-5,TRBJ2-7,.,TGTGCCAGCAGTTACTACCGGGGATCCTACGAGCAGTACTTC,CASSYYRGSYEQYF
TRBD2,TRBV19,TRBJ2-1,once,TGTGCCAGTAGTCGACTAAGCGGGAGATCGCTCGATGAGCAGTTCTTC,CASSRLSGRSLDEQFF
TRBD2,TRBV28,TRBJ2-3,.,TGTGCCAGCAGTTTTTTGCTAGCGGGGGGGGCGACAGATACGCAGTATTTT,CASSFLLAGGATDTQYF
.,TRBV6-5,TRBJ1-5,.,TGTGCCAGCAGTTACTCCTTTGGGGGAGGGCAGCCCCAGCATTTT,CASSYSFGGGQPQHF